This entry features one T cell receptor (beta chain) sequence. This sample is drawn from a study of blood T cell repertoires in COVID-19. Study background: COVID-19 samples from acute and convalescent phases originated in the United States, Italy and Spain. Sources were T cells, B-cell-depleted T cells, or PBMCs; the material itself was cDNA or gDNA.

Here immunoSEQ multiplex PCR was the method, and the copy in TCRdb shows in-frame clones only, minus some. The table includes about 93,000 clones, roughly 90% detected once. The CDR3 consists of 13 residues. V lost 4 bases to trimming and J lost 3 bases, with 11 bases between them. Germline CDR1 is SGHRS and CDR2 is YFSETQ. The chain employs TRBV5-1 and TRBJ2-7, with D possibly TRBD2 on 6 matching bases. Source material: peripheral blood. This TCR was recovered from a human donor with active COVID-19. The donor label of this sample is uncertain. DNA for the CDR3: TGCGCCAGCAGCAATACCGGGAGCTACGAGCAGTACTTC. This sequence encodes CASSNTGSYEQYF.